Below, 13 T cell receptor beta chains from the same sample are listed, as sequenced in a study of blood T cell repertoires in COVID-19. Generated by immunoSEQ multiplex PCR, the TCRdb table keeps only in-frame clones and is missing some. Among 200,000 to 250,000 clones listed, around four fifths were seen once. The sample consisted of peripheral blood. Every receptor here comes from a woman over 75 with acute or convalescent COVID-19.

The sample holds a few counts of this clone. The chain couples TRBV24-1 to TRBJ2-5; 8 positions agree with TRBD1. Germline CDR1 KGHDR, CDR2 SFDVKD. The CDR3 length is 14 residues. V shed 4 bases, J shed 4 bases, and the junction held 4 bases outside the gene matches. The CDR3 nucleotides are TGTGCCACCAGTGAGACCGGGACAGGAGAGACCCAGTACTTC. It is translated as CATSETGTGETQYF.

This clone occurred a few times. CDR3: CTSSVGTSGRSIYNEQFF. CDR3 sequence (DNA): TGCACCAGCAGCGTCGGGACTAGCGGGAGATCTATCTACAATGAGCAGTTCTTC. The chain is built from TRBV1 and TRBJ2-1; the DNA was not compared with TRBD2, the D call given in the table. TRBV1 is recorded as a pseudogene. This CDR3 spans 18 amino acids.

CDR3: CATSGLSPLFF. CDR3 sequence (DNA): TGTGCCACCTCTGGACTGTCTCCACTGTTTTTT. The chain combines TRBV6-5 with TRBJ1-4; D unclear. V lost 10 bases, J lost 13 bases, and 16 bases lay in between. This CDR3 region has 11 residues. The V gene's germline CDR1 is MNHEY and CDR2 SVGAGI.

This clone has just a few counts. V usage is TRBV18 and J usage is TRBJ2-1; 7 bases line up with TRBD2. Germline CDR1 and CDR2: KGHSH and LQKENI. This CDR3 has 14 residues. Trimming at V came to 1 base and at J to 9 bases, leaving 6 bases not matched to a gene. The CDR3 here is CASSPQAGVPEQFF. For the CDR3, the DNA is TGTGCCAGCTCACCACAGGCGGGAGTACCTGAGCAGTTCTTC.

This clone showed up just a few times. This chain uses TRBV11-3 with TRBJ2-2, with D uncertain. The CDR3 is made up of 16 amino acids. V was shortened by 5 bases and J by 1 base, with 14 bases between the two germline ends. Germline assignment: CDR1 SGHNT and CDR2 YENEEA. The CDR3 region has the DNA TGTGCCAGCAGCCAACGGGTCGCGAAGAACACCGGGGAGCTGTTTTTT. Translated: CASSQRVAKNTGELFF. The variable domain in full, completed from reference TRBV11-3 and TRBJ2-2, reads EAGVVQSPRYKIIEKKQPVAFWCNPISGHNTLYWYLQNLGQGPELLIRYENEEAVDDSQLPKDRFSAERLKGVDSTLKIQPAELGDSAVYLCASSQRVAKNTGELFFGEGSRLTVL.

The chain recombines TRBV10-3 with TRBJ2-5; D gene unclear. Germline-derived CDR1 and CDR2 are ENHRY and SYGVKD. This CDR3 is 15 amino acids long. V shed 3 bases and J shed 0 bases, with 11 bases lying between them. The CDR3 coding sequence is TGTGCCATCAGTGATAGAGAGAACCACCAAGAGACCCAGTACTTC. Protein sequence: CAISDRENHQETQYF.

The chain recombines TRBV10-2 with TRBJ2-3, with a possible D match to TRBD1 (5 bases). Germline V gene lookup returns CDR1 WSHSY and CDR2 SAAADI. The CDR3 is made up of 13 amino acids. Trimming shortened V by 3 bases and J by 6 bases, and 10 bases separated the two germline ends. The CDR3 is CASSEQELDTQYF. The DNA of the CDR3 is TGCGCCAGCAGTGAACAGGAATTGGATACGCAGTATTTT.

This chain links TRBV18 with TRBJ1-5; 8 bases map to TRBD1. The CDR3 consists of 16 residues. Looked up from germline, CDR1 is KGHSH and CDR2 is LQKENI. The V gene end was trimmed by 6 bases and the J gene end by 3 bases; junction bases not matched to a gene: 10. CDR3 nucleotide sequence: TGTGCCAGCTCGACTCACAGGGGGGACAACAATCAGCCCCAGCATTTT. As protein: CASSTHRGDNNQPQHF.

V gene TRBV30 combines with J gene TRBJ2-7; D possibly corresponds to TRBD1 (6 bases). Germline CDR1 is GTSNPN and CDR2 is SVGIG (reference sequence). V dropped 3 bases and J dropped 0 bases, with 6 bases sitting between them. This CDR3 comprises 12 residues. CDR3 loop: CAWRGASYEQYF. The DNA for the CDR3 is TGTGCCTGGAGGGGGGCCTCCTACGAGCAGTACTTC.

The rearrangement links TRBV11-2 to TRBJ2-7; 7 bases map to TRBD2. Germline CDR1 reads SGHAT; CDR2 reads FQNNGV. V gave up 2 bases and J gave up 4 bases; unmatched junction bases: 2. The CDR3 contains 13 residues. CDR3 loop: CASSLISGYEQYF. In DNA, the CDR3 is TGTGCCAGCAGCTTAATTAGCGGGTACGAGCAGTACTTC.

V usage is TRBV13 and J usage is TRBJ2-7; 11 bases match TRBD1. The CDR3 sequence is 18 residues long. The V gene's germline CDR1 is PRHDT and CDR2 FYEKMQ (reference sequence). J gave up 2 bases and V 3 bases, and 12 bases lay outside the gene matches. Here the CDR3 reads CASSFTRTGGRVAYEQYF. For the CDR3, the DNA is TGTGCCAGCAGCTTTACCAGGACAGGGGGCAGGGTGGCCTACGAGCAGTACTTC.

The chain carries TRBV5-4 and TRBJ2-1; D uncertain. Trimming cost V 4 bases and J 3 bases, with 8 bases left between them. This CDR3 has 13 amino acids. CDR1 and CDR2 from the germline V gene are SGHNT and YYREEE (reference sequence). The CDR3 spells CASSNPSYNEQFF. DNA for the CDR3: TGTGCCAGCAGCAACCCTAGCTACAATGAGCAGTTCTTC.

The CDR3 loop is CASGDDRFSGYTF. CDR3 nucleotide sequence: TGTGCTAGTGGCGATGACAGGTTCTCTGGCTACACCTTC. The rearrangement links TRBV12-5 to TRBJ1-2; perhaps TRBD1 as D (6 bases). CDR3 length: 13 residues. Germline assignment: CDR1 LGHNT and CDR2 FRNRAP. Trimming took off 6 bases at V and 7 bases at J, with 15 bases between the two ends.